The clone carrying this TCR beta chain has ten or more counts. This specimen belongs to a study of response to subunit inactivated influenza vaccine. TCRdb reprocessed the RT-PCR reads with MiXCR, giving one entry per CDR3 protein. This sample yields 700,000 to 900,000 distinct CDR3 sequences, of which 21% are seen a single time; approximately 10% belongs to the top ten. The source is a man aged 45-65 years who received an inactivated influenza vaccine. Specimen: PBMCs from blood, collected 4 to 6 days after vaccination.

The CDR3 spells CASSLVQGTDTQYF. CDR3 coding DNA: TGCGCCAGCAGCTTGGTACAGGGCACAGATACGCAGTATTTT. The chain joins TRBV5-1 to TRBJ2-3; tentatively, D is TRBD1 (5 bases). The CDR3 is 14 amino acids. V was trimmed by 0 bases and J by 1 base, leaving 6 bases between them. The germline V gene has CDR1 SGHRS and CDR2 YFSETQ.